The 25 T cell receptor beta chains below were found in one sample sequenced in a study of T-cell memory formation after mild COVID-19. TCRdb re-called the 5' RACE reads through MiXCR, storing one row per CDR3 protein. Among roughly 280,000 distinct CDR3 sequences listed, around 15% were seen once. What was sequenced was PBMCs or a T cell subset sorted from them (not recorded which). The receptors come from a man aged 18 to 29 who had mild COVID-19 (a few samples of this study predate the infection). Cell type and time point are not known.

This clonotype was observed a handful of times. The V call is TRBV29-1, the J call TRBJ1-2; D not certain. Trimming took 0 bases from V and 4 from J, leaving 12 bases between them. The CDR3 covers 14 residues. Per the germline V gene, CDR1 is SQVTM and CDR2 is ANQGSEA. CDR3 residues: CSVEDQVPRYGYTF. CDR3 nucleotide sequence: TGCAGCGTTGAAGATCAGGTGCCCCGCTATGGCTACACCTTC. The whole variable domain, filled in from reference TRBV29-1 and TRBJ1-2, reads SAVISQKPSRDICQRGTSLTIQCQVDSQVTMMFWYRQQPGQSLTLIATANQGSEATYESGFVIDKFPISRPNLTFSTLTVSNMSPEDSSIYLCSVEDQVPRYGYTFGSGTRLTVV.

V is TRBV5-1 and J is TRBJ2-5; D call uncertain. CDR1 and CDR2 (germline): SGHRS, YFSETQ. This CDR3 has 14 residues. V lost 5 bases and J 5 bases, leaving 16 bases between the germline ends. The DNA of the CDR3 is TGCGCCAGCAGGATTGAATGGGATCTCGAGACCCAGTACTTC. Translated: CASRIEWDLETQYF.

This clonotype was found a few times. The chain's CDR3 is CASSVGARGSETQYF. CDR3 coding DNA: TGTGCCAGCAGCGTAGGAGCGAGGGGTAGCGAGACCCAGTACTTC. The chain employs TRBV7-2 and TRBJ2-5, with D perhaps being TRBD1 or TRBD2 (5 bases each). Germline V gene sequence: CDR1 SGHTA, CDR2 FQGNSA. The CDR3 has 15 amino acids. V shed 5 bases and J shed 5 bases, with 18 bases lying between them.

The genes are TRBV4-1 and TRBJ2-2, with D unclear. CDR3 length: 14 amino acids. Germline V gene lookup returns CDR1 MGHRA and CDR2 YSYEKL. V lost 2 bases and J lost 5, with 9 bases in between. For the CDR3, the DNA is TGCGCCAGCAGCCAACGGCTACAGACCGGGGAGCTGTTTTTT. Its protein is CASSQRLQTGELFF.

This clonotype was detected only a few times. The gene calls are TRBV12-3 or TRBV12-4 and TRBJ2-5; the D gene could be TRBD1 or TRBD2 (5 bases each). Between the trimmed V and J ends, which lost 6 bases and 5 bases, there was a span of 13 bases. The CDR3 length is 13 residues. DNA for the CDR3: TGTGCCAGCAGGTTTGGGGACGGGGAGACCCAGTACTTC. This translates into CASRFGDGETQYF.

This clonotype was seen a few times. The chain links TRBV24-1 to TRBJ2-1, with 11 bases lining up with TRBD1. The length of the CDR3 is 14 residues. J was trimmed by 8 bases and V by 7 bases; bases with no gene match: 6. The germline gives CDR1 KGHDR, CDR2 SFDVKD. CDR3 DNA sequence: TGTGCCACCAGCCCGGGACAGGGGGTTTATGAGCAGTTCTTC. Its translation: CATSPGQGVYEQFF.

This clonotype was seen a few times. The chain carries TRBV20-1 and TRBJ2-3, with 8 nucleotides matching TRBD1. The CDR3 sequence is 11 residues long. Germline V gives CDR1 DFQATT, CDR2 SNEGSKA (reference sequence). This chain's CDR3 is CRGQGGDTQYF. CDR3 nucleotides: TGCAGAGGACAGGGTGGAGATACGCAGTATTTT.

This clonotype was found a few times. The chain carries TRBV6-5 and TRBJ1-2; no clear D. This CDR3 is 13 amino acids long. V shed 6 bases and J shed 8 bases, with 16 bases lying between them. Germline V gives CDR1 MNHEY, CDR2 SVGAGI. The CDR3 DNA reads TGTGCCAGCAGCCTGACCGCACTGTTAGGCTACACCTTC. Its protein product is CASSLTALLGYTF.

This clonotype was detected only a few times. This chain joins TRBV19 and TRBJ1-1, with TRBD1 identical over 11 bases. Germline CDR1 reads LNHDA; CDR2 reads SQIVND (reference sequence). The CDR3 has 15 residues. V was clipped by 5 bases and J by 4 bases; unmatched bases: 6. DNA for the CDR3: TGTGCCAGTAGTGCGGGGACAGGGGGTGGCACTGAAGCTTTCTTT. Its translation is CASSAGTGGGTEAFF.

This clonotype was picked up a small number of times. V and J are TRBV14 and TRBJ2-3; possibly TRBD1 or TRBD2 for D (5 bases each). V lost 4 bases and J lost 1, with 12 bases in between. Germline-derived CDR1 and CDR2 are SGHDN and FVKESK. The CDR3 covers 15 residues. The CDR3 loop is CASSPWTGRTDTQYF. In nucleotides, the CDR3 is TGTGCCAGCAGCCCATGGACGGGACGCACAGATACGCAGTATTTT. Based on the CDR3 plus reference TRBV14 and TRBJ2-3, the full variable domain is EAGVTQFPSHSVIEKGQTVTLRCDPISGHDNLYWYRRVMGKEIKFLLHFVKESKQDESGMPNNRFLAERTGGTYSTLKVQPAELEDSGVYFCASSPWTGRTDTQYFGPGTRLTVL.

The table lists this clonotype with a few counts. The genes are TRBV9 and TRBJ1-2; D is undetermined. The germline V and J ends were trimmed by 0 bases and 5 bases, with 8 bases remaining between them. This CDR3 region has 13 residues. In germline, CDR1 is SGDLS, CDR2 YYNGEE. This CDR3 reads CASSVAHGYGYTF. The CDR3, as DNA: TGTGCCAGCAGCGTAGCTCACGGTTATGGCTACACCTTC.

The J gene is TRBJ1-1, the V gene TRBV5-1; D perhaps matches TRBD1 (5 bases). This CDR3 comprises 13 residues. V dropped 0 bases and J dropped 6 bases, with 9 bases sitting between them. From germline, CDR1 is SGHRS and CDR2 YFSETQ. The CDR3 sequence: CASSLEGDPEAFF. The CDR3 DNA follows: TGCGCCAGCAGCTTGGAAGGGGACCCTGAAGCTTTCTTT.

The genes are TRBV4-1 and TRBJ2-7, with a tentative D call TRBD1 (6 bases). Between the trimmed V and J ends, which lost 1 base and 3 bases, there was a span of 13 bases. Per germline, CDR1 MGHRA and CDR2 YSYEKL. The CDR3 has 15 amino acids. The CDR3 DNA is TGCGCCAGCAGCCAAGCTAGGGACACCTACTACGAGCAGTACTTC. Amino acids: CASSQARDTYYEQYF.

This clonotype was counted a few times. The chain couples TRBV4-2 to TRBJ2-3; 11 bases align to TRBD2. The CDR3 covers 16 residues. Per germline, CDR1 LGHNA and CDR2 YNFKEQ. Trimming took 1 base from V and 3 from J; bases not matched to a gene: 3. The CDR3 sequence is CASSQGVAGGTDTQYF. The CDR3 DNA reads as TGTGCCAGCAGCCAAGGCGTAGCGGGGGGGACAGATACGCAGTATTTT.

The rearrangement links TRBV5-1 to TRBJ1-3; TRBD1 might be the D (5 bases). The CDR3 contains 14 residues. Trimming took off 4 bases at V and 0 bases at J, with 8 bases between the two ends. In germline, CDR1 is SGHRS, CDR2 YFSETQ. The CDR3 sequence is CASSGHYSGNTIYF. The CDR3 region has the DNA TGCGCCAGCAGCGGACACTACTCTGGAAACACCATATATTTT.

The chain recombines TRBV20-1 with TRBJ1-2; a weak D match, TRBD1 (5 bases). Trimming removed 6 bases from V and 8 bases from J, with 22 bases in between. The CDR3 sequence is 14 residues long. CDR1 DFQATT and CDR2 SNEGSKA come from the germline V gene (reference sequence). The CDR3 DNA reads TGCAGTGCAGGTGGCTCGGGGGGTCCGGCGGGCTACACCTTC. It encodes CSAGGSGGPAGYTF.

This chain joins TRBV4-2 and TRBJ2-1; TRBD1 matches at 7 bases. The J segment lost 4 bases and the V segment lost 0 bases, leaving 3 bases of the junction unmatched. The CDR3 is 15 amino acids. In germline, CDR1 is LGHNA, CDR2 YNFKEQ. The CDR3 loop reads CASSQEGTAYNEQFF. The CDR3 coding sequence is TGTGCCAGCAGCCAAGAGGGGACAGCATACAATGAGCAGTTCTTC.

This clonotype was recorded a few times. The gene calls are TRBV19 and TRBJ1-1, with a tentative D call TRBD1 (5 bases). Germline CDR1 LNHDA, CDR2 SQIVND (reference sequence). The CDR3 is made up of 12 amino acids. V lost 4 bases to trimming and J lost 8 bases, with 11 bases between them. This chain's CDR3 is CASSTRVPEAFF. The CDR3 DNA reads TGTGCCAGTAGTACCAGGGTTCCCGAAGCTTTCTTT. The complete variable domain, with remaining parts taken from reference TRBV19 and TRBJ1-1, reads DGGITQSPKYLFRKEGQNVTLSCEQNLNHDAMYWYRQDPGQGLRLIYYSQIVNDFQKGDIAEGYSVSREKKESFPLTVTSAQKNPTAFYLCASSTRVPEAFFGQGTRLTVV.

This clonotype was counted only a few times. The chain employs TRBV28 and TRBJ2-5; a possible D gene is TRBD2 (6 bases). The CDR3 has 14 residues. CDR1 and CDR2 from the germline V gene are MDHEN and SYDVKM. V shed 2 bases and J shed 6 bases, with 13 bases lying between them. The CDR3 DNA reads TGTGCCAGCAGTTTAGTCGGGGGTAGGCAGACCCAGTACTTC. Translating gives CASSLVGGRQTQYF.

The CDR3 spells CSATEGLAARSIADTQYF. The CDR3 coding sequence is TGCAGTGCCACGGAGGGCCTAGCAGCTCGTTCTATCGCAGATACGCAGTATTTT. The gene calls are TRBV20-1 and TRBJ2-3; TRBD2 might be the D (6 bases). CDR1 DFQATT and CDR2 SNEGSKA come from the germline V gene (reference sequence). V lost 6 bases, J lost 4 bases, and 29 bases lay in between. CDR3 length: 18 residues.

In this sample, this clonotype turned up a few times. This chain joins TRBV6-2 or TRBV6-3 and TRBJ2-7, with 8 bases lining up with TRBD1. The V gene's germline CDR1 is MNHEY and CDR2 SVGEGT. The junction had 6 bases not matched to a gene; V was cut back by 3 bases and J by 5 bases. The CDR3 has 14 amino acids. CDR3 sequence reads: CASSYRTGSHEQYV. In DNA form, the CDR3 reads TGTGCCAGCAGTTATAGGACAGGGAGCCACGAGCAGTACGTC.

The genes are TRBV4-1 and TRBJ2-3; D possibly uses TRBD1 or TRBD2 (6 bases each). Germline assignment: CDR1 MGHRA and CDR2 YSYEKL. The CDR3 length is 16 residues. The V and J ends lost 0 bases and 3 bases respectively, with 13 bases between them. The DNA of the CDR3 is TGCGCCAGCAGCCAAGATAGGGGGGCCCGGACAGATACGCAGTATTTT. It codes for CASSQDRGARTDTQYF.

This clonotype showed up just a few times. The rearrangement joins TRBV9 to TRBJ2-1; 10 positions match TRBD2. The CDR3 has 15 amino acids. Germline V CDR1 and CDR2: SGDLS, YYNGEE. Losses at the gene ends were 0 bases for V and 6 bases for J; bases not matched to a gene: 3. CDR3 bases: TGTGCCAGCAGCGTAGAACTAGCGGGGCCCAATGAGCAGTTCTTC. Protein product: CASSVELAGPNEQFF.

This clonotype was detected only a few times. The genes are TRBV11-2 and TRBJ1-1, with D perhaps matching TRBD1 (5 bases). The germline CDR1 and CDR2 sequences are SGHAT and FQNNGV. This CDR3 is 15 amino acids long. V was trimmed by 5 bases and J by 0 bases, leaving 13 bases between them. As DNA, the CDR3 is TGTGCCAGCAGCCCATCCGACAGAATGAACACTGAAGCTTTCTTT. It translates to CASSPSDRMNTEAFF.

This clonotype has a handful of counts. The CDR3 reads CASSGGAGSEETQYF. The DNA for the CDR3 is TGTGCCAGCTCGGGGGGGGCTGGGAGTGAGGAGACCCAGTACTTC. This sequence joins TRBV7-2 and TRBJ2-5; 8 nucleotides match TRBD2. The CDR3 runs 15 residues. Germline assignment: CDR1 SGHTA and CDR2 FQGNSA. With V trimmed by 8 bases and J by 5 bases, 13 bases remained unmatched. Full variable domain (missing parts from reference TRBV7-2 and TRBJ2-5): GAGVSQSPSNKVTEKGKDVELRCDPISGHTALYWYRQSLGQGLEFLIYFQGNSAPDKSGLPSDRFSAERTGGSVSTLTIQRTQQEDSAVYLCASSGGAGSEETQYFGPGTRLLVL.